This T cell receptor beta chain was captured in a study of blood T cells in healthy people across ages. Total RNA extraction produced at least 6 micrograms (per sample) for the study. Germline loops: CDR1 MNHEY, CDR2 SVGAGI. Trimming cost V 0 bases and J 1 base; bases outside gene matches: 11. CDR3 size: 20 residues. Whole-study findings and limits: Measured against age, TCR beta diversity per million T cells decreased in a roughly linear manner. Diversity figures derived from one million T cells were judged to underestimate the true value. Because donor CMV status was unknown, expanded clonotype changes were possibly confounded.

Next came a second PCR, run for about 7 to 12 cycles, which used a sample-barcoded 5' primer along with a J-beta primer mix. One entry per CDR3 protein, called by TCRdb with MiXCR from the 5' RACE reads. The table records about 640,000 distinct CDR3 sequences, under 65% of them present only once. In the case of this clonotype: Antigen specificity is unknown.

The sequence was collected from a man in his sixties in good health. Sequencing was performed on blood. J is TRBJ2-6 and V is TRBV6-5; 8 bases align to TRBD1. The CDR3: CASSYSRYSGGASGANVLTF. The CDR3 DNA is TGTGCCAGCAGTTACTCGAGGTACTCAGGGGGCGCATCTGGGGCCAACGTCCTGACTTTC.